The rows below give T cell receptor beta chains drawn from one sample of a study of early T cells in non-severe SARS-CoV-2 infection. Each CDR3 protein gets one entry after TCRdb re-called the 5' RACE reads with MiXCR. The data contain 55,000 to 70,000 distinct CDR3 sequences, 12% of them singletons. This material consisted of whole blood, taken at baseline. Receptors were obtained from an adult who was a healthcare worker with PCR-confirmed SARS-CoV-2 infection or an uninfected control (not recorded which). The donor label of this sample is uncertain. Each CDR3 is given with its conserved first and last residue. D genes are given only for firm matches. Not every row has a clone size; where given, it reads once, few, many or a size class.

>TRBV7-2|TRBJ1-2|-|-
CASSLARDPNGYTF
TGTGCCAGCAGCTTAGCTAGGGACCCCAATGGCTACACCTTC
>TRBV28|TRBJ2-5|-|TRBD1
CASSYTGGAETQYF
TGTGCCAGCAGTTATACAGGGGGCGCGGAGACCCAGTACTTC
>TRBV3-1|TRBJ2-3|many|-
CASSQEPDGPSTDTQYF
TGTGCCAGCAGCCAAGAACCAGATGGACCTAGCACAGATACGCAGTATTTT
>TRBV20-1|TRBJ2-3|few|-
CSAKWVMPRGAGADTQYF
TGCAGTGCCAAGTGGGTCATGCCTCGCGGGGCGGGCGCAGATACGCAGTATTTT
>TRBV6-6|TRBJ1-5|-|TRBD1
CASSGQGANQPQHF
TGTGCCAGCAGTGGGCAGGGGGCAAATCAGCCCCAGCATTTT
>TRBV5-6|TRBJ2-2|few|TRBD1
CASSLPGQGYTGELFF
TGTGCCAGCAGCTTACCGGGACAGGGGTACACCGGGGAGCTGTTTTTT
>TRBV6-6|TRBJ2-3|-|-
CASGYGTLREDTQYF
TGTGCCAGCGGTTACGGGACCCTGCGTGAAGATACGCAGTATTTT
>TRBV5-1|TRBJ1-4|few|-
CASSLGLGATNEKLFF
TGCGCCAGCAGCTTGGGGTTGGGGGCAACTAATGAAAAACTGTTTTTT
>TRBV15|TRBJ2-1|-|-
CATSNHLWQNNEQFF
TGTGCCACCAGCAACCATCTTTGGCAGAACAATGAGCAGTTCTTC
>TRBV12-3/TRBV12-4|TRBJ2-6|-|-
CASSRGAGANVLTF
TGTGCCAGCAGCAGGGGGGCTGGGGCCAACGTCCTGACTTTC
>TRBV12-3/TRBV12-4|TRBJ1-6|few|-
CASSLGHPYSPLHF
TGTGCCAGCAGTTTAGGGCATCCCTATTCACCCCTCCACTTT
>TRBV29-1|TRBJ1-3|few|-
CSVAGRNSGNTIYF
TGCAGCGTTGCAGGGAGAAACTCTGGAAACACCATATATTTT
>TRBV28|TRBJ2-3|many|TRBD2
CASSQQAGGLVDTQYF
TGTGCCAGCAGTCAACAAGCGGGGGGCCTTGTTGATACGCAGTATTTT
>TRBV12-3/TRBV12-4|TRBJ1-5|many|-
CASSFSSAQPQHF
TGTGCCAGCAGTTTTTCCAGTGCTCAGCCCCAGCATTTT
>TRBV7-2|TRBJ1-6|-|-
CASSSGTSSNSPLHF
TGTGCCAGCAGTTCAGGGACCTCGTCCAATTCACCCCTCCACTTT
>TRBV7-3|TRBJ2-3|few|TRBD2
CASSLAGGFTDTQYF
TGTGCCAGCAGCTTAGCGGGGGGATTCACAGATACGCAGTATTTT
>TRBV7-8|TRBJ2-2|few|-
CASSSGIAGELFF
TGTGCCAGCAGCTCGGGAATAGCCGGGGAGCTGTTTTTT
>TRBV5-8|TRBJ1-6|-|-
CVSSLMLGRANNSPLHF
TGTGTCAGCAGCTTGATGCTGGGCAGGGCTAATAATTCACCCCTCCACTTT
>TRBV6-2/TRBV6-3|TRBJ2-3|-|-
CASRVQIGTDTQYF
TGTGCCTCGCGGGTGCAAATCGGGACAGATACGCAGTATTTT
>TRBV11-2|TRBJ2-1|many|-
CASSLDLLGGYNEQFF
TGTGCCAGCAGCTTAGACCTTCTTGGGGGGTACAATGAGCAGTTCTTC
>TRBV5-1|TRBJ1-1|few|-
CASSLKGMNTEAFF
TGCGCCAGCAGCTTGAAGGGCATGAACACTGAAGCTTTCTTT
>TRBV5-5|TRBJ2-2|-|-
CASSDPGQNTGELFF
TGTGCCAGCAGCGATCCGGGACAGAACACCGGGGAGCTGTTTTTT
>TRBV3-1|TRBJ2-3|many|-
CASSQGTTSTDTQYF
TGTGCCAGCAGCCAAGGGACAACTAGCACAGATACGCAGTATTTT
>TRBV24-1|TRBJ1-2|-|-
CATSDHQSYYGYTF
TGTGCCACCAGTGATCACCAGAGTTATTATGGCTACACCTTC
>TRBV29-1|TRBJ2-3|-|-
CSAQGSRGANTQYF
TGCAGCGCCCAAGGGTCCAGGGGGGCTAATACGCAGTATTTT
>TRBV9|TRBJ1-6|-|-
CASSVVAGFNSPLHF
TGTGCCAGCAGCGTAGTGGCAGGGTTTAATTCACCCCTCCACTTT
>TRBV6-5|TRBJ2-1|few|-
CATAEGGPFPEQFF
TGTGCCACCGCTGAGGGGGGGCCTTTTCCTGAGCAGTTCTTC
>TRBV27|TRBJ2-5|many|TRBD2
CASSLSPTSGVETQYF
TGTGCCAGCAGTTTATCCCCGACTAGCGGGGTTGAGACCCAGTACTTC
>TRBV10-3|TRBJ2-5|many|-
CAINRGIQETQYF
TGTGCCATCAACCGCGGGATACAAGAGACCCAGTACTTC
>TRBV12-3/TRBV12-4|TRBJ1-2|many|-
CASSLDRISFHTF
TGTGCCAGCAGTTTAGACAGGATATCGTTTCACACCTTC
>TRBV10-1|TRBJ2-5|few|TRBD1
CASSQGTGDGKTQYF
TGCGCCAGCAGTCAAGGGACAGGGGATGGAAAGACCCAGTACTTC
>TRBV12-3/TRBV12-4|TRBJ2-3|-|TRBD1
CASSPVTGSADTQYF
TGTGCCAGCAGTCCCGTGACAGGGTCGGCAGATACGCAGTATTTT
>TRBV10-2|TRBJ1-6|-|-
CASSESNWGGSPLHF
TGCGCCAGCAGTGAGTCGAATTGGGGCGGTTCACCCCTCCACTTT
>TRBV9|TRBJ2-2|-|-
CASSVGADTGELFF
TGTGCCAGCAGCGTAGGGGCAGACACCGGGGAGCTGTTTTTT
>TRBV7-8|TRBJ1-5|few|-
CASSALPGQPQHF
TGTGCCAGCAGCGCACTCCCTGGACAGCCCCAGCATTTT
>TRBV20-1|TRBJ2-3|many|-
CSANPRGWVTQYF
TGCAGTGCTAACCCACGAGGGTGGGTAACGCAGTATTTT
>TRBV20-1|TRBJ1-2|many|-
CSAQPQRGYGYTF
TGCAGTGCACAGCCTCAGAGAGGCTATGGCTACACCTTC
>TRBV29-1|TRBJ2-1|few|-
CSVEEGSGAGYNEQFF
TGCAGCGTTGAAGAAGGTTCGGGGGCGGGATATAATGAGCAGTTCTTC
>TRBV18|TRBJ1-2|many|TRBD1
CASSPPGQVSGGYTF
TGTGCCAGCTCACCACCGGGACAGGTATCCGGTGGCTACACCTTC
>TRBV3-1|TRBJ2-2|-|-
CASSHSGELFF
TGTGCCAGCAGCCACTCCGGGGAGCTGTTTTTT
>TRBV6-2/TRBV6-3|TRBJ2-6|-|-
CASSYSNIVSGANVLTF
TGTGCCAGCAGTTACTCTAATATCGTCTCTGGGGCCAACGTCCTGACTTTC
>TRBV20-1|TRBJ2-5|-|-
CSALGETQYF
TGCAGTGCCCTAGGCGAGACCCAGTACTTC
>TRBV6-1|TRBJ2-5|many|-
CASSEQETQYF
TGTGCCAGCAGTGAACAAGAGACCCAGTACTTC
>TRBV19|TRBJ2-1|many|TRBD2
CASMGWTSGGYNEQFF
TGTGCCAGTATGGGGTGGACTAGCGGGGGATACAATGAGCAGTTCTTC
>TRBV24-1|TRBJ2-1|-|TRBD2
CATSDLASGGYNEQFF
TGTGCCACCAGTGATTTGGCTAGCGGGGGCTACAATGAGCAGTTCTTC
>TRBV18|TRBJ1-1|few|-
CASSPLGGRTEAFF
TGTGCCAGCTCACCACTGGGAGGGAGAACTGAAGCTTTCTTT
>TRBV27|TRBJ2-2|-|TRBD1
CASSAGTVNTGELFF
TGTGCCAGCAGCGCCGGGACAGTGAACACCGGGGAGCTGTTTTTT
>TRBV20-1|TRBJ1-1|few|-
CSAQTGDNTEAFF
TGCAGTGCGCAGACAGGAGATAACACTGAAGCTTTCTTT
>TRBV19|TRBJ1-6|many|-
CASKDYNSPLHF
TGTGCCAGTAAAGATTATAATTCACCCCTCCACTTT
>TRBV2|TRBJ1-6|few|-
CASSEATASSYNSPLHF
TGTGCCAGCAGTGAAGCGACAGCGAGCTCCTATAATTCACCCCTCCACTTT
>TRBV11-1|TRBJ1-2|many|TRBD1
CASSPQGSLGYTF
TGTGCCAGCAGCCCACAGGGGAGTCTTGGCTACACCTTC
>TRBV6-5|TRBJ1-4|many|-
CASGVMGDLNEKLFF
TGTGCCAGCGGAGTTATGGGGGACCTAAATGAAAAACTGTTTTTT
>TRBV12-3/TRBV12-4|TRBJ2-3|-|TRBD2
CASRRLAGGTDTQYF
TGTGCCAGCAGAAGACTAGCGGGGGGGACAGATACGCAGTATTTT
>TRBV4-2|TRBJ2-6|many|-
CASSQDWQGPTGANVLTF
TGTGCCAGCAGCCAAGATTGGCAGGGGCCTACTGGGGCCAACGTCCTGACTTTC
>TRBV6-1|TRBJ2-4|-|TRBD1
CASSENLGQVRRGRHIQYF
TGTGCCAGCAGTGAAAATCTGGGACAGGTCAGGAGGGGGAGACACATTCAGTACTTC
>TRBV20-1|TRBJ2-3|-|TRBD2
CSAPLMLAVSTDTQYF
TGCAGTGCCCCGCTGATGCTAGCGGTTAGCACAGATACGCAGTATTTT
>TRBV25-1|TRBJ2-5|medium-sized|TRBD2
CASNRLAEETQYF
TGTGCCAGCAACCGACTAGCAGAAGAGACCCAGTACTTC
>TRBV7-3|TRBJ2-3|many|-
CASSTQPGNTQYF
TGTGCCAGCAGCACCCAACCGGGGAATACGCAGTATTTT